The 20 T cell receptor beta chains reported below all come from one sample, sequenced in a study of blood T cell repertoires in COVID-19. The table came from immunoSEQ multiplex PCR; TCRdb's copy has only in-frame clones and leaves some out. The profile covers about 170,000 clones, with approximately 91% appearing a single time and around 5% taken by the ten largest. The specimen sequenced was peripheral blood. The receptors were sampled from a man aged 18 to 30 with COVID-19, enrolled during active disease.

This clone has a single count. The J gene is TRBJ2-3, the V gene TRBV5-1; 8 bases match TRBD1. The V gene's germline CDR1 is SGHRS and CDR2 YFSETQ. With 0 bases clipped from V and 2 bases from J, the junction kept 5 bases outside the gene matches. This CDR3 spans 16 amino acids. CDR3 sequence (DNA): TGCGCCAGCAGCTTGGGGACAGGGATGAACACAGATACGCAGTATTTT. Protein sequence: CASSLGTGMNTDTQYF.

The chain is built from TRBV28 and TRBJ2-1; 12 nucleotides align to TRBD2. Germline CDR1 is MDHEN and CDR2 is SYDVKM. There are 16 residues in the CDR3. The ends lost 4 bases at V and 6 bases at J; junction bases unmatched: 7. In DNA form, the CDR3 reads TGTGCCAGCAGTTCTGTGGGACTAGCGGGCGTCAATGAGCAGTTCTTC. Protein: CASSSVGLAGVNEQFF.

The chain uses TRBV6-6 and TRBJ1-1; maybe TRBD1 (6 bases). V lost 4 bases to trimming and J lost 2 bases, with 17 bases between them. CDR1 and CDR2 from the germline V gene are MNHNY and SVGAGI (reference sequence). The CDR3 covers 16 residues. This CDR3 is CASSSGQLRKNTEAFF. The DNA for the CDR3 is TGTGCCAGCAGTTCCGGACAGTTGCGAAAAAACACTGAAGCTTTCTTT.

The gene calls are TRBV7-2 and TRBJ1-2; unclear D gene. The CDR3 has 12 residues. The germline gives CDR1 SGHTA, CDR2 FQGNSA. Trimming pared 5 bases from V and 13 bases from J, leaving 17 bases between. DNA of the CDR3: TGTGCCAGCAGCCATCAGGCGGGGTGGGCCACCTTC. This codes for CASSHQAGWATF.

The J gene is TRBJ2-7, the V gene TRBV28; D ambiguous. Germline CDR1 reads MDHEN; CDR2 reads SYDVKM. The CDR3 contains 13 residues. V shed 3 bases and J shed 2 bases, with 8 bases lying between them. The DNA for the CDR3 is TGTGCCAGCAGTTTTTCAGGAACCTACGAGCAGTACTTC. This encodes CASSFSGTYEQYF.

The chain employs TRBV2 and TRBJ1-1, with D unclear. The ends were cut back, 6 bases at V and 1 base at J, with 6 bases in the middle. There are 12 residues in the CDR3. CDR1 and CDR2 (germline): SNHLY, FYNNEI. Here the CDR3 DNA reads TGTGCCAGCAGACGGGAGAACACTGAAGCTTTCTTT. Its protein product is CASRRENTEAFF.

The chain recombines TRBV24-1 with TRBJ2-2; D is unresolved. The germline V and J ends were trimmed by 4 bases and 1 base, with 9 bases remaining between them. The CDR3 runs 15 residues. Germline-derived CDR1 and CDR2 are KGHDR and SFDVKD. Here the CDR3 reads CATSDSDWNTGELFF. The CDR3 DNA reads TGTGCCACCAGTGACTCCGACTGGAACACCGGGGAGCTGTTTTTT.

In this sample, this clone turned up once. For the CDR3, the DNA is TGTGCCAGCAGAACCCTTCAGTCGGGGTCCGAGCAGTTCTTC. It codes for CASRTLQSGSEQFF. The rearrangement uses TRBV11-3 and TRBJ2-1, with D possibly matching TRBD2 (5 bases). CDR1 and CDR2 from the germline V gene are SGHNT and YENEEA. The CDR3 runs 14 residues. The V end lost 6 bases, the J end lost 10 bases, and 19 bases lay between the germline ends.

The CDR3 is CASSQGQRNQPQHF. The DNA of the CDR3 is TGTGCCAGCAGTCAGGGACAGCGCAATCAGCCCCAGCATTTT. The rearrangement uses TRBV6-2 or TRBV6-3 and TRBJ1-5; 7 bases line up with TRBD1. After removal of 5 bases from V and 2 bases from J, the junction contained 3 bases not matched to a gene. Germline V gene lookup returns CDR1 MNHEY and CDR2 SVGEGT. The CDR3 has 14 amino acids.

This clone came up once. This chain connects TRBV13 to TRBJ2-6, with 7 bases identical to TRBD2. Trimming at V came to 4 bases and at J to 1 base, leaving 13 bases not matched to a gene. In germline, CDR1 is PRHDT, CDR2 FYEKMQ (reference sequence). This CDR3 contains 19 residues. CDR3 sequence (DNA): TGTGCCAGCAGCTCCCCCTCTAGCGGCCAACGGTCTGGGGCCAACGTCCTGACTTTC. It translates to CASSSPSSGQRSGANVLTF.

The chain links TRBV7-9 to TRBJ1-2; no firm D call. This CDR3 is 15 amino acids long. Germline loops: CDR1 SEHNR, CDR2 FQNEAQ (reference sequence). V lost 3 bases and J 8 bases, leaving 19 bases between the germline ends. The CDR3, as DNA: TGTGCCAGCAGCTTCGGAGGAGGGAGTACGGGAGGCTACACCTTC. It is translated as CASSFGGGSTGGYTF. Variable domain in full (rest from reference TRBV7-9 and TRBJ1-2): DTGVSQNPRHKITKRGQNVTFRCDPISEHNRLYWYRQTLGQGPEFLTYFQNEAQLEKSRLLSDRFSAERPKGSFSTLEIQRTEQGDSAMYLCASSFGGGSTGGYTFGSGTRLTVV.

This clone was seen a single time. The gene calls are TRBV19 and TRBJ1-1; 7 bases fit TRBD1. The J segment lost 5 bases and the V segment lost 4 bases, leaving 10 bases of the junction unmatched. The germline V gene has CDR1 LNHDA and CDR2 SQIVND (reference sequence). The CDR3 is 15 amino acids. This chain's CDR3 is CASSTAPGGWTEAFF. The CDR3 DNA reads TGTGCCAGTAGTACAGCACCAGGGGGTTGGACTGAAGCTTTCTTT.

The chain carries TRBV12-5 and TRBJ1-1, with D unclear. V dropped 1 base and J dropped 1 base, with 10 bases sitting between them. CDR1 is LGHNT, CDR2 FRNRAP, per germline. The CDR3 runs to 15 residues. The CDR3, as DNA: TGTGCTAGTGGTTTGGGGGCCACTTCGAACACTGAAGCTTTCTTT. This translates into CASGLGATSNTEAFF.

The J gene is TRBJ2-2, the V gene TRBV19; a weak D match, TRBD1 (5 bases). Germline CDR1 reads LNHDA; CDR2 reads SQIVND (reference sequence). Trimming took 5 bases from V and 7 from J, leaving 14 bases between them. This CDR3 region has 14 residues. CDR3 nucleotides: TGTGCCAGTAGTTCCGCAGGGTGGAACGGGGAGCTGTTTTTT. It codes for CASSSAGWNGELFF.

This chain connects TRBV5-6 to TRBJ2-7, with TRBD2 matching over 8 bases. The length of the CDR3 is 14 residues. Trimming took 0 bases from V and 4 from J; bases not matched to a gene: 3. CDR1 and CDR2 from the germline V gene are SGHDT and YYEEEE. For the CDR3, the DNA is TGTGCCAGCAGCTTGGTTGCTAGCGGGTACGAGCAGTACTTC. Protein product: CASSLVASGYEQYF.

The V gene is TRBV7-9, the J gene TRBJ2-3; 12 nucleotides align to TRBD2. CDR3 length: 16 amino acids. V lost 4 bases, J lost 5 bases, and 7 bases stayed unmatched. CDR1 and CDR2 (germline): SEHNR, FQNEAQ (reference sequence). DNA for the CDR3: TGTGCCAGCAGCTCTAGGACTAGCGGGATTGGAGATACGCAGTATTTT. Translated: CASSSRTSGIGDTQYF.

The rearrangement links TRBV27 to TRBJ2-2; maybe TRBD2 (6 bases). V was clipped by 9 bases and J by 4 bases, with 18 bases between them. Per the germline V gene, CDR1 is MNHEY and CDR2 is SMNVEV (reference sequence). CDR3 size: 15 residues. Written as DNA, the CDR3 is TGTGCCAGTGGGAGGCCCCCGGCGGGCACCGGGGAGCTGTTTTTT. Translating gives CASGRPPAGTGELFF.

This CDR3 is CASSFRLSNQPQHF. The CDR3 DNA follows: TGTGCCAGCAGTTTTCGCCTAAGCAATCAGCCCCAGCATTTT. The chain combines TRBV28 with TRBJ1-5; D unresolved. V lost 3 bases, J lost 1 base, and 7 bases lay in between. CDR1 is MDHEN and CDR2 is SYDVKM in the germline V gene. There are 14 residues in the CDR3.

The chain's CDR3 is CASRGHVDTGELFF. The CDR3 DNA reads as TGTGCCAGCAGAGGACATGTGGACACCGGGGAGCTGTTTTTT. The rearrangement links TRBV28 to TRBJ2-2, with D possibly being TRBD1 (5 bases). Trimming stripped 6 bases from V and 3 bases from J, with 11 bases between. The CDR3 loop spans 14 amino acids. Per the germline V gene, CDR1 is MDHEN and CDR2 is SYDVKM.

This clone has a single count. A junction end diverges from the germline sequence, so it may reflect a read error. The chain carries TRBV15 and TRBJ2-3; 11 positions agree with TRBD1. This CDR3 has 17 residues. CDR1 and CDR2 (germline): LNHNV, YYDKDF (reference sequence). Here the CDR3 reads CATNRGDRTGGPDTQYF. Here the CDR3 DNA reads TGTGCCACCAACAGAGGAGATCGGACAGGGGGCCCAGATACGCAGTATTTT.